A single sample gave rise to the 23 T cell receptor beta chains below, sequenced in a study of multiple sclerosis patients with progressive multifocal leukoencephalopathy. TCRdb's table, derived via immunoSEQ multiplex PCR, lists solely in-frame clones and lacks some. The sample yields more than 30,000 clones, roughly 87% seen once. Time point described: time of PML onset. Here the sequenced sample was PBMCs, taken from a patient treated with natalizumab. All receptors come from a woman aged 40-49 years with progressive multifocal leukoencephalopathy.

The gene calls are TRBV2 and TRBJ2-5; TRBD1 agrees at 10 bases. Trimming at V came to 9 bases and at J to 0 bases, leaving 7 bases not matched to a gene. The CDR3 spans 15 residues. Germline CDR1 reads SNHLY; CDR2 reads FYNNEI. CDR3 in amino acids: CARRDRGQYQETQYF. The CDR3 coding sequence is TGTGCCAGGCGGGACAGGGGCCAGTACCAAGAGACCCAGTACTTC. Based on the CDR3 plus reference TRBV2 and TRBJ2-5, the full variable domain is EPEVTQTPSHQVTQMGQEVILRCVPISNHLYFYWYRQILGQKVEFLVSFYNNEISEKSEIFDDQFSVERPDGSNFTLKIRSTKLEDSAMYFCARRDRGQYQETQYFGPGTRLLVL.

The J gene is TRBJ1-3, the V gene TRBV19; D gene uncertain. Germline CDR1 LNHDA, CDR2 SQIVND (reference sequence). V lost 0 bases to trimming and J lost 0 bases, with 6 bases between them. The CDR3 loop spans 15 amino acids. Written as DNA, the CDR3 is TGTGCCAGTAGTATAGATAGGAGCTCTGGAAACACCATATATTTT. Translated: CASSIDRSSGNTIYF.

This chain links TRBV18 with TRBJ2-5, with TRBD2 matching 8 bases. Per germline, CDR1 KGHSH and CDR2 LQKENI. V lost 2 bases to trimming and J lost 4 bases; unmatched junction nucleotides: 0. The CDR3 runs to 13 residues. The CDR3 DNA follows: TGTGCCAGCTCACCAGGACTAGCAGAGACCCAGTACTTC. Protein: CASSPGLAETQYF.

The rearrangement links TRBV28 to TRBJ1-1; 8 bases line up with TRBD1. This CDR3 has 15 residues. Germline assignment: CDR1 MDHEN and CDR2 SYDVKM. The junction had 8 bases not matched to a gene; V was cut back by 4 bases and J by 4 bases. The CDR3 region is CASSSQGAGVTEAFF. The DNA for the CDR3 is TGTGCCAGCAGTTCCCAGGGGGCCGGAGTCACTGAAGCTTTCTTT.

This chain connects TRBV7-2 to TRBJ2-1; 10 bases line up with TRBD2. This CDR3 has 15 residues. Per the germline V gene, CDR1 is SGHTA and CDR2 is FQGNSA. Trimming at V came to 2 bases and at J to 5 bases, leaving 3 bases not matched to a gene. The CDR3 coding sequence is TGTGCCAGCAGCTTATTCCTAGCGGGGGACAATGAGCAGTTCTTC. It specifies CASSLFLAGDNEQFF.

The chain employs TRBV4-3 and TRBJ1-1; maybe TRBD1 (5 bases). The CDR3 runs to 14 residues. Trimming took 1 base from V and 6 from J, leaving 12 bases between them. Germline CDR1 LGHNA, CDR2 YSLEER. In DNA, the CDR3 is TGCGCCAGCAGCCAAGTTCTTCGACAGCCTGAAGCTTTCTTT. Amino acids: CASSQVLRQPEAFF.

The chain carries TRBV6-5 and TRBJ1-1; D is unresolved. Germline assignment: CDR1 MNHEY and CDR2 SVGAGI. V lost 5 bases, J lost 2 bases, and 12 bases lay in between. This CDR3 has 14 residues. CDR3 region: CASSKRTGNTEAFF. The DNA for the CDR3 is TGTGCCAGCAGTAAGCGGACGGGAAACACTGAAGCTTTCTTT.

V usage is TRBV11-2 and J usage is TRBJ1-1, with 8 positions matching TRBD1. CDR1 is SGHAT and CDR2 is FQNNGV in the germline V gene. The J segment lost 0 bases and the V segment lost 5 bases, leaving 14 bases of the junction unmatched. This CDR3 is built from 18 residues. Here the CDR3 reads CASSQLGQGAGVNTEAFF. In DNA, the CDR3 is TGTGCCAGCAGCCAACTTGGACAGGGAGCGGGGGTGAACACTGAAGCTTTCTTT.

The chain recombines TRBV4-3 with TRBJ2-7, with TRBD1 matching over 9 bases. The CDR3 is made up of 13 amino acids. V was pared by 1 base and J by 9 bases, with 4 bases of the junction left unmatched. In germline, CDR1 is LGHNA, CDR2 YSLEER. CDR3 coding DNA: TGCGCCAGCAGCCAAGGACAGGGGGATCGGCAGTACTTC. It yields the protein CASSQGQGDRQYF.

The chain carries TRBV27 and TRBJ2-5, with 8 positions matching TRBD1. The J segment lost 5 bases and the V segment lost 4 bases, leaving 6 bases of the junction unmatched. The CDR3 runs 14 residues. Germline CDR1 and CDR2: MNHEY and SMNVEV (reference sequence). CDR3 protein: CASSSGTGFETQYF. The CDR3 DNA follows: TGTGCCAGCAGTTCCGGGACAGGTTTTGAGACCCAGTACTTC.

The gene calls are TRBV7-9 and TRBJ2-7, with TRBD1 as a possible D gene (5 bases). In germline, CDR1 is SEHNR, CDR2 FQNEAQ (reference sequence). Deletions cut 1 base from V and 3 bases from J, with 7 bases between. There are 13 residues in the CDR3. In DNA, the CDR3 is TGTGCCAGCAGCTTAGGGGGCGACTACGAGCAGTACTTC. Translating it yields CASSLGGDYEQYF.

V is TRBV14 and J is TRBJ2-7, with D maybe TRBD2 (7 bases). The CDR3 has 17 amino acids. V lost 5 bases and J lost 1, with 21 bases in between. Germline V gene lookup returns CDR1 SGHDN and CDR2 FVKESK. CDR3 bases: TGTGCCAGCAGCGAAACTGGAAGGGGGGGCCCTTCCTACGAGCAGTACTTC. Translation: CASSETGRGGPSYEQYF.

The CDR3 loop reads CASSQDYGQGYGYTF. The CDR3 coding sequence is TGCGCCAGCAGCCAAGATTACGGACAGGGGTATGGCTACACCTTC. The gene calls are TRBV4-3 and TRBJ1-2, with 9 bases aligning to TRBD1. CDR1 LGHNA and CDR2 YSLEER come from the germline V gene. This CDR3 has 15 amino acids. The V segment lost 0 bases and the J segment 5 bases; nucleotides outside the gene matches: 4.

This chain connects TRBV7-2 to TRBJ1-1; D perhaps matches TRBD1 (6 bases). Trimming left V 7 bases short and J 7 bases short, with 16 bases between. The CDR3 loop spans 13 amino acids. The germline gives CDR1 SGHTA, CDR2 FQGNSA. CDR3 loop: CASTKGGLSEAFF. DNA for the CDR3: TGTGCCAGCACCAAGGGGGGGTTGAGTGAAGCTTTCTTT.

CDR3 residues: CATSRFDSLYNEQFF. The CDR3 nucleotides read TGTGCCACCAGCAGGTTTGACAGTCTCTACAATGAGCAGTTCTTC. The chain is built from TRBV15 and TRBJ2-1, with D perhaps TRBD1 (5 bases). The germline V gene has CDR1 LNHNV and CDR2 YYDKDF (reference sequence). V was trimmed by 3 bases and J by 3 bases, leaving 12 bases between them. This CDR3 comprises 15 residues.

The rearrangement links TRBV18 to TRBJ1-4; D is unclear. The CDR3 contains 17 residues. The germline V and J ends were trimmed by 3 bases and 4 bases, with 18 bases remaining between them. CDR1 and CDR2 (germline): KGHSH, LQKENI. CDR3 loop: CASSPVVTQKINEKLFF. Here the CDR3 DNA reads TGTGCCAGCTCACCTGTTGTGACTCAAAAAATTAATGAAAAACTGTTTTTT.

The chain is built from TRBV28 and TRBJ1-1; no reliable D call. V dropped 5 bases and J dropped 1 base, with 8 bases sitting between them. This CDR3 contains 13 residues. From germline, CDR1 is MDHEN and CDR2 SYDVKM. Here the CDR3 reads CASSLTPNTEAFF. In DNA form, the CDR3 reads TGTGCCAGCAGTCTGACACCGAACACTGAAGCTTTCTTT.

The chain links TRBV6-6 to TRBJ2-7, with D tentatively TRBD2 (5 bases). V lost 8 bases and J lost 3, with 11 bases in between. Germline values: CDR1 MNHNY, CDR2 SVGAGI (reference sequence). The CDR3 is made up of 12 amino acids. CDR3 amino acids: CASREGGYEQYF. The CDR3 nucleotides read TGTGCCAGCCGAGAAGGAGGCTACGAGCAGTACTTC.

This clone has only a few counts. The chain employs TRBV2 and TRBJ1-3; 9 bases fit TRBD1. The CDR3 spans 15 residues. Germline lookup yields CDR1 SNHLY and CDR2 FYNNEI. Trimming cost V 6 bases and J 0 bases; bases outside gene matches: 3. CDR3 amino acids: CASRTQGASGNTIYF. The CDR3 region has the DNA TGTGCCAGCAGGACACAGGGGGCCTCTGGAAACACCATATATTTT.

The chain joins TRBV10-3 to TRBJ1-5; 9 bases match TRBD1. CDR1 ENHRY and CDR2 SYGVKD come from the germline V gene. This CDR3 has 14 amino acids. The V gene end was trimmed by 6 bases and the J gene end by 6 bases; junction bases not matched to a gene: 6. In DNA form, the CDR3 reads TGTGCCATCAGGGGGGACAGGGAGGGTCAGCCCCAGCATTTT. Protein product: CAIRGDREGQPQHF.

The chain is built from TRBV19 and TRBJ2-3; D is uncertain. This CDR3 is built from 12 residues. The V gene's germline CDR1 is LNHDA and CDR2 SQIVND (reference sequence). V gave up 6 bases and J gave up 3 bases, with 7 bases separating them. CDR3 DNA: TGTGCCAGTAGCTTACCGACAGATACGCAGTATTTT. Translation: CASSLPTDTQYF.

This clone was observed a single time. The chain has TRBV19 and TRBJ2-7; either TRBD1 or TRBD2 may supply D (5 bases each). The CDR3 sequence is 14 residues long. Trimming shortened V by 0 bases and J by 3 bases, and 9 bases separated the two germline ends. Germline V CDR1 and CDR2: LNHDA, SQIVND (reference sequence). The CDR3 nucleotides are TGTGCCAGTAGTATAGAAGGGACGTACTACGAGCAGTACTTC. This gives the protein CASSIEGTYYEQYF.

The gene calls are TRBV5-4 and TRBJ1-2; no definite D call. The CDR3 length is 14 residues. Trimming pared 5 bases from V and 3 bases from J, leaving 14 bases between. Per the germline V gene, CDR1 is SGHNT and CDR2 is YYREEE (reference sequence). The CDR3 sequence: CASRFQTTYYGYTF. The DNA for the CDR3 is TGTGCCAGCAGATTCCAGACAACCTACTATGGCTACACCTTC.